The clone carrying this T cell receptor (beta chain) ranks as medium-sized (0.01 to 0.1%). Antigen: not known. These data originate in a study of sequential checkpoint blockade in melanoma. Study details: DNA from 91 pretreatment tumor samples underwent TCRβ immunosequencing.

V was pared by 7 bases and J by 4 bases, with 13 bases between. The CDR3 is made up of 13 amino acids. CDR1 MNHGY and CDR2 SAAAGT come from the germline V gene. Treatment given: randomized to nivolumab then ipilimumab (arm A) or the reverse (arm B). No patient had prior DNA-damaging chemotherapy. Repertoires were generated with immunoSEQ multiplex PCR, while TCRdb's copy carries only in-frame clones and drops some. The sample has thousands of clones, approximately 30% seen once. Whole-study findings and limits: T-cell fraction and clonality followed PD-L1 and CD8+ counts, not mutational load.

This TCR derives from a human donor with melanoma. V and J are TRBV6-8 and TRBJ2-5; D is perhaps TRBD2 (5 bases). The source was tumor tissue (inferred from file names), collected from a patient given nivolumab and ipilimumab in sequence. CDR3 amino acids: CASNLSAGETQYF. The CDR3 DNA reads TGTGCCAGCAACCTTAGCGCGGGAGAGACCCAGTACTTC.